This T cell receptor (beta chain) comes out of a study of T cells in Graves' hyperthyroidism and ophthalmopathy. Diagnostic assessment was based on clinical symptoms, serum thyroxine and TRAb, thyroid ultrasound and orbital computed tomography. RNA transcripts were the template for amplifying TCR beta CDR3 regions. HTBI primers were the set used in a first-round RT-PCR of the TCR CDR3. One entry per CDR3 protein, called by TCRdb with MiXCR from the multiplex PCR reads. This table has some 510,000 distinct CDR3 sequences, about 20% appearing once. V shed 5 bases, J shed 5 bases, and the junction held 5 bases outside the gene matches. The CDR3 extends over 13 amino acids. CDR1 MGHRA and CDR2 YSYEKL come from the germline V gene.

The clonotype originates from a young man with Graves' hyperthyroidism. The chain links TRBV4-1 to TRBJ2-7; 8 nucleotides agree with TRBD1. Sequencing was carried out using blood. CDR3 sequence (DNA): TGCGCCAGCAGCGCGGGACAGGCCAACGAGCAGTACTTC. The encoded protein is CASSAGQANEQYF.